This is a list of T cell receptor beta chains from one sample in a study of PD-L1 blockade in urothelial cancer. The data were produced by immunoSEQ multiplex PCR, yet TCRdb's version contains in-frame clones alone and is incomplete. The table shows about 110,000 clones, with around 85% occurring only once. The input for sequencing was PBMCs, taken around atezolizumab (anti-PD-L1) treatment. The source of these receptors is a man aged 50-60 years with urothelial cancer. Both conserved end residues are part of each CDR3. A D gene is named only where the DNA matches it firmly. Size tells how often a clone was seen (once, few, many) or the class of an expanded clone, and some rows leave it out.

D | J | V | size | DNA | CDR3
. | TRBJ1-2 | TRBV2 | few | TGTGCCAGCAGCGCCGGTGGGGGGAGGCTTGGCTACACCTTC | CASSAGGGRLGYTF
TRBD1 | TRBJ2-7 | TRBV28 | . | TGTGCCAGCAGTTTGAGGGGACAGATATTCGAGCAGTACTTC | CASSLRGQIFEQYF
TRBD2 | TRBJ2-1 | TRBV27 | few | TGTGCCAGCAGTCCCCACTCCTCTAGCGGGAATGAGCAGTTCTTC | CASSPHSSSGNEQFF
TRBD2 | TRBJ2-3 | TRBV15 | once | TGTGCCACCGGGGGGACTAGCGGGACGAGCGGCCTCAGCGGGGATACGCAGTATTTT | CATGGTSGTSGLSGDTQYF
TRBD2 | TRBJ2-1 | TRBV18 | few | TGTGCCAGCTCACCAGGACTAGCGGGGGTCAATGAGCAGTTCTTC | CASSPGLAGVNEQFF
. | TRBJ1-5 | TRBV28 | . | TGTGCCAGCAGTTTCACAGGTAGTTCAGAAAATCAGCCCCAGCATTTT | CASSFTGSSENQPQHF
TRBD1 | TRBJ1-2 | TRBV7-9 | . | TGTGCCAGCAGCTCCCACAGGGGGCCGGGGGGCTACACCTTC | CASSSHRGPGGYTF
. | TRBJ1-4 | TRBV5-1 | . | TGCGCCAGCAGCTTGGCCCCCGCAGGCCTCAATGAAAAACTGTTTTTT | CASSLAPAGLNEKLFF
TRBD2 | TRBJ2-7 | TRBV28 | . | TGTGCCAGCAGTCCTTGGGGCGGGAGGGCCGGCGGGCAGTACTTC | CASSPWGGRAGGQYF
. | TRBJ1-6 | TRBV7-2 | . | TGTGCCAGCAGCTCGAGTGTGATTCTCTATAATTCACCCCTCCACTTT | CASSSSVILYNSPLHF
. | TRBJ2-7 | TRBV29-1 | few | TGCAGCGTTGAACAGACCTACGAGCAGTACTTC | CSVEQTYEQYF
. | TRBJ2-1 | TRBV11-3 | . | TGTGCCAGCAGCTCTTTTGGGCTCGGTGAGCAGTTCTTC | CASSSFGLGEQFF
TRBD1 | TRBJ2-7 | TRBV5-6 | . | TGTGCCAGCAGCTTCGGACAGGAACGGGGAGAGCAGTACTTC | CASSFGQERGEQYF
TRBD1 | TRBJ1-2 | TRBV5-1 | . | TGCGCCAGCAGCTTGGGACAGGGGGACTATGGCTACACCTTC | CASSLGQGDYGYTF
TRBD1 | TRBJ1-6 | TRBV18 | . | TGTGCCAGCTCACCCCTGGTACGACAGGGTGGAGTTTCACCCCTCCACTTT | CASSPLVRQGGVSPLHF
. | TRBJ2-7 | TRBV15 | . | TGTGCCACCAGCAGAGAACCCAGCTCCTACGAGCAGTACTTC | CATSREPSSYEQYF
. | TRBJ1-5 | TRBV15 | . | TGTGCCACCAGCAGACTCGGACAGAGCAATCAGCCCCAGCATTTT | CATSRLGQSNQPQHF
. | TRBJ2-1 | TRBV9 | . | TGTGCCAGCAGGGTCCTAGGAGGTGGCGGCGATGAGCAGTTCTTC | CASRVLGGGGDEQFF
TRBD2 | TRBJ2-3 | TRBV5-1 | . | TGCGCCAGCAGCCTGGGACTAGCGGGAGGCCCCACAGATACGCAGTATTTT | CASSLGLAGGPTDTQYF
. | TRBJ1-5 | TRBV6-5 | . | TGTGCCCCTTTTTGGCCCCAGCATTTT | CAPFWPQHF
. | TRBJ1-5 | TRBV6-1 | . | TGTGCCAGCAGTGAATTTGGCAGCAATCAGCCCCAGCATTTT | CASSEFGSNQPQHF
. | TRBJ2-7 | TRBV19 | . | TGTGCCAGTAGTGAAGCGGCCGCGGTCTACGAGCAGTACTTC | CASSEAAAVYEQYF
. | TRBJ1-6 | TRBV7-9 | . | TGTGCCGGGGGCCCACCCAACCCGAATTCACCCCTCCACTTT | CAGGPPNPNSPLHF
TRBD1 | TRBJ2-2 | TRBV5-1 | once | TGCGCCAGCAGCTCGAGGACAGGGAACACCGGGGAGCTGTTTTTT | CASSSRTGNTGELFF
. | TRBJ2-7 | TRBV28 | . | TGTGCCAGCAGGGACACCTTCTACGAGCAGTACTTC | CASRDTFYEQYF
TRBD1 | TRBJ1-3 | TRBV27 | once | TGTGCCAGCAGTTTGGGACAGGGCGGAAACACCATATATTTT | CASSLGQGGNTIYF
TRBD1 | TRBJ2-2 | TRBV14 | . | TGTGCCAGCAGCCAAGCGTGGACAGGGAAAAAAACCGGGGAGCTGTTTTTT | CASSQAWTGKKTGELFF
TRBD2 | TRBJ2-7 | TRBV7-9 | . | TGTGCCAGCAGCTACCTGGGGGGGGGAACTCAATCCTACGAGCAGTACTTC | CASSYLGGGTQSYEQYF
. | TRBJ2-7 | TRBV19 | few | TGTGCCAGTAGTATAGGTACCGGGTCTATCTACGAGCAGTACTTC | CASSIGTGSIYEQYF
TRBD2 | TRBJ2-7 | TRBV6-5 | medium-sized | TGTGCCTCCCAGGGCTCGGGAGGCTACGAGCAGTACTTC | CASQGSGGYEQYF
TRBD2 | TRBJ2-7 | TRBV10-3 | . | TGTGCCATCAGTGTAAAGGGAGGGCCTCACGAGCAGTACTTC | CAISVKGGPHEQYF
TRBD2 | TRBJ2-3 | TRBV7-9 | . | TGTGCCAGCAGCTTAGGCGGGAGTTTGGGAGATACGCAGTATTTT | CASSLGGSLGDTQYF
TRBD1 | TRBJ1-1 | TRBV6-5 | few | TGTGCCAGCAGTTACAGGAGGGGGCGAGCTTTCTTT | CASSYRRGRAFF
TRBD2 | TRBJ2-2 | TRBV9 | . | TGTGCCAGCAGCGGAAAAGCGGGAGTGGGCACCGGGGAGCTGTTTTTT | CASSGKAGVGTGELFF
TRBD2 | TRBJ2-7 | TRBV11-2 | . | TGTGCCAGCAGTCCTCCCCGTCTATCCGGGAGGGCCTACGAGCAGTACTTC | CASSPPRLSGRAYEQYF
. | TRBJ1-1 | TRBV30 | . | TGTGCCTGGCGACAGATATCCACTGAAGCTTTCTTT | CAWRQISTEAFF
. | TRBJ1-1 | TRBV20-1 | . | TGCAGTGCTATTGGCGGAGCTGAAGCTTTCTTT | CSAIGGAEAFF
TRBD1 | TRBJ2-1 | TRBV15 | . | TGTGCCACCAGCAGTCAGACAGGGGACAATGAGCAGTTCTTC | CATSSQTGDNEQFF
. | TRBJ2-7 | TRBV11-2 | . | TGTGCCAGCAGCTTAGGTCTGGGCAGGGGCGACTCCTACGAGCAGTACTTC | CASSLGLGRGDSYEQYF
. | TRBJ2-7 | TRBV28 | . | TGTGCCAGCAGTTTAGCCGGCGGCGTAGAGCAGTACTTC | CASSLAGGVEQYF
. | TRBJ1-1 | TRBV6-1 | . | TGTGCCAGCAGCCGGGTAAAGACTGAAGCTTTCTTT | CASSRVKTEAFF
. | TRBJ2-7 | TRBV27 | . | TGTGCCAGCAGCACAGACAGTCTGGGCTCCTACGAGCAGTACTTC | CASSTDSLGSYEQYF
TRBD2 | TRBJ2-7 | TRBV4-2 | . | TGTGCCAGCAGCCAAGGGACTAGCGGGACCTTAGAGCAGTACTTC | CASSQGTSGTLEQYF
TRBD2 | TRBJ2-5 | TRBV15 | . | TGTGCCACCAGCACATGGACTAGCGGGAGAGGTGGGACCCAGTACTTC | CATSTWTSGRGGTQYF
TRBD1 | TRBJ2-3 | TRBV27 | . | TGTGCCAGCAGACCGGGACAGGGAGTCAGGGCGGGAAGCACAGATACGCAGTATTTT | CASRPGQGVRAGSTDTQYF
TRBD2 | TRBJ2-3 | TRBV9 | . | TGTGCCAGCAGCACACGGGGGGAGGTGGTCGCAGATACGCAGTATTTT | CASSTRGEVVADTQYF
. | TRBJ1-5 | TRBV29-1 | . | TGCAGCGTGCGAGAGTATAGCAATCAGCCCCAGCATTTT | CSVREYSNQPQHF
. | TRBJ1-5 | TRBV27 | . | TGTGCCAGCAGTCTCCAGCGGTATCAGCCCCAGCATTTT | CASSLQRYQPQHF
TRBD1 | TRBJ1-5 | TRBV5-1 | . | TGCGCCAGCAGCCCCGGACAGGGACTAAATCAGCCCCAGCATTTT | CASSPGQGLNQPQHF
TRBD1 | TRBJ2-1 | TRBV7-8 | . | TGTGCCAGCAGCGTACGGGACAGCTCCTACAATGAGCAGTTCTTC | CASSVRDSSYNEQFF
. | TRBJ1-4 | TRBV7-2 | . | TGTGCCAGCAGCTTAATGAGATCAGGGCCTACTAATGAAAAACTGTTTTTT | CASSLMRSGPTNEKLFF
TRBD1 | TRBJ1-1 | TRBV19 | once | TGTGCCAGTAGTAAACAACAGGGGGCGAGCCGAGAAGCTTTCTTT | CASSKQQGASREAFF
. | TRBJ2-3 | TRBV5-1 | few | TGCGCCAGCAGCTTGGCGCAGGGACTTAGAACAGATACGCAGTATTTT | CASSLAQGLRTDTQYF
. | TRBJ2-1 | TRBV4-1 | . | TGCGCCAGCAGCCAAGAAGAGTGGTCTAGCAATGAGCAGTTCTTC | CASSQEEWSSNEQFF
. | TRBJ2-7 | TRBV5-1 | . | TGCGCCAGCAGCTTGGTGCAAACTAGTAGGGTCTACGAGCAGTACTTC | CASSLVQTSRVYEQYF
. | TRBJ1-1 | TRBV19 | . | TGTGCCAGTAGTAGCCCCGCCGGGTACATGCGGTACACTGAAGCTTTCTTT | CASSSPAGYMRYTEAFF
. | TRBJ1-4 | TRBV13 | . | TGTGCCAGCAGCCAAAGCGGGCGGGGTTCTAATGAAAAACTGTTTTTT | CASSQSGRGSNEKLFF